This TCR beta chain was obtained from a study of T cells after yellow fever vaccination. Study information: Preparation used SMART-Seq v4 Ultra Low Input for the low-cell-number fractions.

A 5'RACE template-switching step, the method used to make TCR cDNA, added a universal primer site and UMIs. MiXCR, applied by TCRdb to the 5' RACE reads, yields one record per CDR3 protein. Found here are about 240,000 distinct CDR3 sequences, 6.9% of them singletons; the top ten hold about 0.85%. Study-wide results and limits: Boosting was followed by the reappearance of most primary-vaccination clones (approximately 97% CD4, 85% to 90% CD8). Clonotypes appearing in both CD4 and CD8 compartments existed, and their share was small.

CDR1 is SGHTA and CDR2 is FQGNSA in the germline V gene. Between the trimmed V and J ends, which lost 1 base and 2 bases, there was a span of 10 bases. The CDR3 loop spans 15 amino acids. This clonotype appeared a few times. As yet, its antigen is unknown. The rearrangement joins TRBV7-2 to TRBJ2-3; the D gene is possibly TRBD2 (5 bases). Source: CD4+ T cells sorted from PBMCs, taken 15 days after the yellow fever booster vaccination. This clonotype was obtained from a man aged 25-45 years who received the YFV17D yellow fever vaccine. The CDR3 sequence is CASSLGRAVTDTQYF. The CDR3 region has the DNA TGTGCCAGCAGCTTAGGGCGGGCCGTCACAGATACGCAGTATTTT.